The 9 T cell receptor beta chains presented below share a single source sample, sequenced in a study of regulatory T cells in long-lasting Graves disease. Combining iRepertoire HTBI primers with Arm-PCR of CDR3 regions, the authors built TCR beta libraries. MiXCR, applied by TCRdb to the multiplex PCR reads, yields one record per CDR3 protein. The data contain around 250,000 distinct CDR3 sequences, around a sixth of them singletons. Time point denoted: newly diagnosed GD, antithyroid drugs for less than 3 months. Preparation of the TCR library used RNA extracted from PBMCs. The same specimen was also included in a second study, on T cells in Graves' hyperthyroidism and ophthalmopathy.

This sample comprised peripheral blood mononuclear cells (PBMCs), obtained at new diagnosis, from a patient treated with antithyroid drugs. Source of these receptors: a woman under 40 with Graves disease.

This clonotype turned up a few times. CDR3 nucleotide sequence: TGTGCCAGCAGTTTCGCAGGGGGTTACACTGAAGCTTTCTTT. This encodes CASSFAGGYTEAFF. The chain is built from TRBV12-3 or TRBV12-4 and TRBJ1-1; 7 bases map to TRBD1. This CDR3 has 14 amino acids. Unmatched junction bases numbered 4, after V lost 3 bases and J lost 3 bases.

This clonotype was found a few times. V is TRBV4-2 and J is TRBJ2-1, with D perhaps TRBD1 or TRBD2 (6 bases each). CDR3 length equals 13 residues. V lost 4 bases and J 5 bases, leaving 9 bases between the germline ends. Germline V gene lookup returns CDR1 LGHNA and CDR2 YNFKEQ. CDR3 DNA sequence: TGTGCCAGCAGCCCTAGGGGGGACAATGAGCAGTTCTTC. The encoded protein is CASSPRGDNEQFF.

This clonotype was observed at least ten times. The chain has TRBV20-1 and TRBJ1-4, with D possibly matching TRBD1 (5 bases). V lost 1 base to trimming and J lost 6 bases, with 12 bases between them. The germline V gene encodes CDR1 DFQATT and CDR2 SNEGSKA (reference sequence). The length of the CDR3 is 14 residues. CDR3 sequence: CSARGTGGDEKLFF. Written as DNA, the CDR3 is TGCAGTGCTAGAGGAACCGGAGGGGATGAAAAACTGTTTTTT.

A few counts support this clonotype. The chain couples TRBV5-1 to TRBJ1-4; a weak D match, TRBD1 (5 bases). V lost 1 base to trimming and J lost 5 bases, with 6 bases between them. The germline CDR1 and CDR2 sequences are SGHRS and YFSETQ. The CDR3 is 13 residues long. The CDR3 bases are TGCGCCAGCAGCTTGCCAGGGAATGAAAAACTGTTTTTT. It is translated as CASSLPGNEKLFF. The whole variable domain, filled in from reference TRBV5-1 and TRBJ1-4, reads KAGVTQTPRYLIKTRGQQVTLSCSPISGHRSVSWYQQTPGQGLQFLFEYFSETQRNKGNFPGRFSGRQFSNSRSEMNVSTLELGDSALYLCASSLPGNEKLFFGSGTQLSVL.

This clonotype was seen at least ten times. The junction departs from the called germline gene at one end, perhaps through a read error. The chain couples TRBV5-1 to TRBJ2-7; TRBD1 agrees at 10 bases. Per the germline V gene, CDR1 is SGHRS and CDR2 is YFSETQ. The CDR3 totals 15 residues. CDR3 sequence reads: CASSQTGTGAYEQYF. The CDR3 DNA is TGTGCCAGCAGCCAAACCGGGACAGGGGCCTACGAGCAGTACTTC. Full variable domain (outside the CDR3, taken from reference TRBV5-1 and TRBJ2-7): KAGVTQTPRYLIKTRGQQVTLSCSPISGHRSVSWYQQTPGQGLQFLFEYFSETQRNKGNFPGRFSGRQFSNSRSEMNVSTLELGDSALYLCASSQTGTGAYEQYFGPGTRLTVT.

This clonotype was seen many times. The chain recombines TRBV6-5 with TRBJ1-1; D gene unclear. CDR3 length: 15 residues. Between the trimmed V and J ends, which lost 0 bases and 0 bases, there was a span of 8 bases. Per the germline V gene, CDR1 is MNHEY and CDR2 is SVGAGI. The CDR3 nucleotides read TGTGCCAGCAGTTACTCGTACGGATTGAACACTGAAGCTTTCTTT. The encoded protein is CASSYSYGLNTEAFF.

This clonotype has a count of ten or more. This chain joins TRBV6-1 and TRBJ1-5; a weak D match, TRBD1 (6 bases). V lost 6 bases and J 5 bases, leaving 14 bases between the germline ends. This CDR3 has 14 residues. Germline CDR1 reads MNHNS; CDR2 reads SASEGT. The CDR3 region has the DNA TGTGCCAGCAGCGTCCGGTCAGGGGATCAGCCCCAGCATTTT. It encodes CASSVRSGDQPQHF.

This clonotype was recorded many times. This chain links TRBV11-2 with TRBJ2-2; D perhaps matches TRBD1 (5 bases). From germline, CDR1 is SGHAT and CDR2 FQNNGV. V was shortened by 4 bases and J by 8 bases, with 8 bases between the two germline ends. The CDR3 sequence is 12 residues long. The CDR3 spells CASSSGSGELFF. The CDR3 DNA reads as TGTGCCAGCAGCTCAGGGTCGGGGGAGCTGTTTTTT.

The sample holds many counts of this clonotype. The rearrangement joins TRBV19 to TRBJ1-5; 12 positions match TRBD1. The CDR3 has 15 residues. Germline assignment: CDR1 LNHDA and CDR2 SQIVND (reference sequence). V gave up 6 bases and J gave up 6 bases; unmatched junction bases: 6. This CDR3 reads CASSTGTGGGQPQHF. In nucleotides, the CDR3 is TGTGCCAGTAGCACCGGGACAGGGGGCGGTCAGCCCCAGCATTTT.